The rows below give T cell receptor beta chains drawn from one sample of a study of shared clonotypes between healthy human individuals. Clones were sequenced by immunoSEQ multiplex PCR, and TCRdb holds only the in-frame ones, with some missing. Of a few hundred thousand clones listed, just over 65% are singletons. Sequenced material: memory CD4+ T cells sorted from blood. All receptors come from a man aged 25-40 years in good health. The CDR3 runs from the conserved cysteine through the conserved F or W. D genes are given only for firm matches. Clone size is given for some rows only: seen once, a few or many times, or a class if the clone is expanded.

v_gene: TRBV7-8
d_gene: TRBD1
j_gene: TRBJ1-1
abundance: few
CDR3nt: TGTGCCAGCAGCTTAGCGCTCGTAGGACAGGGGGCGCAAAGGAACACTGAAGCTTTCTTT
CDR3aa: CASSLALVGQGAQRNTEAFF

v_gene: TRBV5-1
d_gene: TRBD2
j_gene: TRBJ2-3
abundance: NA
CDR3nt: TGCGCCAGCAGCGTTGGAGCGGGAGGGCCCTCTACGACAGATACGCAGTATTTT
CDR3aa: CASSVGAGGPSTTDTQYF

v_gene: TRBV11-2
d_gene: NA
j_gene: TRBJ1-2
abundance: NA
CDR3nt: TGTGCCAGCAGCCGCGGACACGGACAGAGGTATGGCTACACCTTC
CDR3aa: CASSRGHGQRYGYTF

v_gene: TRBV27
d_gene: TRBD1
j_gene: TRBJ2-7
abundance: NA
CDR3nt: TGTGCCAGCAGTTCCTGGACAGGGTCCTACGAGCAGTACTTC
CDR3aa: CASSSWTGSYEQYF

v_gene: TRBV27
d_gene: NA
j_gene: TRBJ1-1
abundance: once
CDR3nt: TGTGCCAGCAGTAACAGAGGGGGGGCCGGAGTATCAGGTGAAGCTTTCTTT
CDR3aa: CASSNRGGAGVSGEAFF

v_gene: TRBV28
d_gene: TRBD2
j_gene: TRBJ2-1
abundance: NA
CDR3nt: TGTGCCAGCAGTTTTGCCCGCGGGGCTAGCGGGAGAAGGAATGAGCAGTTCTTC
CDR3aa: CASSFARGASGRRNEQFF

v_gene: TRBV6-1
d_gene: NA
j_gene: TRBJ2-5
abundance: few
CDR3nt: TGTGCCATCCTTCCCACTCAGTCGGGGACCCAGTACTTC
CDR3aa: CAILPTQSGTQYF

v_gene: TRBV29-1
d_gene: NA
j_gene: TRBJ2-7
abundance: many
CDR3nt: TGCAGCGTTGAAGATAAAGGGGGTCAAGGGGTTTCACCCTACGAGCAGTACTTC
CDR3aa: CSVEDKGGQGVSPYEQYF

v_gene: TRBV29-1
d_gene: NA
j_gene: TRBJ1-2
abundance: few
CDR3nt: TGCAGCGTTAGTCCAGGCCAAAGCGGGGGTGGCTACACCTTC
CDR3aa: CSVSPGQSGGGYTF

v_gene: TRBV2
d_gene: NA
j_gene: TRBJ1-1
abundance: NA
CDR3nt: TGTGCCAGCAGCGAAAGCCGGGGTTACACTGAAGCTTTCTTT
CDR3aa: CASSESRGYTEAFF

v_gene: TRBV11-2
d_gene: NA
j_gene: TRBJ2-1
abundance: NA
CDR3nt: TGTGCCAGCAGCAGAAGACCGCCCCATGAGCAGTTCTTC
CDR3aa: CASSRRPPHEQFF

v_gene: TRBV4-3
d_gene: TRBD1
j_gene: TRBJ2-3
abundance: NA
CDR3nt: TGCGCCAGCAGCCAAGATTGGGGTGCCGGGACAGGGCTAGCAGATACGCAGTATTTT
CDR3aa: CASSQDWGAGTGLADTQYF

v_gene: TRBV5-4
d_gene: NA
j_gene: TRBJ2-7
abundance: NA
CDR3nt: TGTGCCAGCAGCTTGGGACCAAAATACGAGCAGTACTTC
CDR3aa: CASSLGPKYEQYF

v_gene: TRBV19
d_gene: NA
j_gene: TRBJ2-7
abundance: NA
CDR3nt: TGTGCCAGTAGCGCTCAGGATTACGAGCAGTACTTC
CDR3aa: CASSAQDYEQYF

v_gene: TRBV6-1
d_gene: NA
j_gene: TRBJ2-1
abundance: NA
CDR3nt: TGTGCCAGCAGGACCGTAGGTCAGGGGGAGCAGTTCTTC
CDR3aa: CASRTVGQGEQFF

v_gene: TRBV5-1
d_gene: NA
j_gene: TRBJ2-3
abundance: NA
CDR3nt: TGCGCCAGCAGCTTAGGGCAGGGGGATACGCAGTATTTT
CDR3aa: CASSLGQGDTQYF

v_gene: TRBV27
d_gene: TRBD2
j_gene: TRBJ2-1
abundance: few
CDR3nt: TGTGCCAGCAGTACTAGGCGGGAGCGCAATGAGCAGTTCTTC
CDR3aa: CASSTRRERNEQFF

v_gene: TRBV2
d_gene: NA
j_gene: TRBJ1-5
abundance: NA
CDR3nt: TGTGCCAGCACTACAGGGTTCCTTCAGCCCCAGCATTTT
CDR3aa: CASTTGFLQPQHF

v_gene: TRBV5-1
d_gene: TRBD1
j_gene: TRBJ2-3
abundance: NA
CDR3nt: TGCGCCAGCAGCTTGGAGGGACAGGTTTTCCCCGATACGCAGTATTTT
CDR3aa: CASSLEGQVFPDTQYF

v_gene: TRBV7-9
d_gene: NA
j_gene: TRBJ1-1
abundance: once
CDR3nt: TGTGCCAGCAGCTCCCAGGGTGGAGACACTGAAGCTTTCTTT
CDR3aa: CASSSQGGDTEAFF

v_gene: TRBV11-2
d_gene: NA
j_gene: TRBJ2-1
abundance: once
CDR3nt: TGTGCCAGCAGCTTAATTCAGTCGGTTGAGCAGTTCTTC
CDR3aa: CASSLIQSVEQFF

v_gene: TRBV5-4
d_gene: NA
j_gene: TRBJ2-5
abundance: NA
CDR3nt: TGTGCCAGCAGCTTGGACGGGGAGACCCAGTACTTC
CDR3aa: CASSLDGETQYF

v_gene: TRBV7-2
d_gene: NA
j_gene: TRBJ2-7
abundance: NA
CDR3nt: TGTGCCAGCAGCTTAGTGCGACAGGTGGGCTACGAGCAGTACTTC
CDR3aa: CASSLVRQVGYEQYF

v_gene: TRBV30
d_gene: NA
j_gene: TRBJ2-3
abundance: NA
CDR3nt: TGTGCCTGGTCTCAGGGAGATACGCAGTATTTT
CDR3aa: CAWSQGDTQYF

v_gene: TRBV10-1
d_gene: NA
j_gene: TRBJ1-1
abundance: NA
CDR3nt: TGCGCCAGCAGTATTCGGGTGAACACTGAAGCTTTCTTT
CDR3aa: CASSIRVNTEAFF

v_gene: TRBV29-1
d_gene: TRBD1
j_gene: TRBJ1-4
abundance: NA
CDR3nt: TGCAGCGTTGGACAGGGGGGTGATGAAAAACTGTTTTTT
CDR3aa: CSVGQGGDEKLFF

v_gene: TRBV28
d_gene: NA
j_gene: TRBJ2-7
abundance: NA
CDR3nt: TGTGCCAGCAGTTTTGGGAGAACAGCGAGCTCCTACGAGCAGTACTTC
CDR3aa: CASSFGRTASSYEQYF

v_gene: TRBV30
d_gene: NA
j_gene: TRBJ1-3
abundance: NA
CDR3nt: TGTGCCTTCAGACTACAGGTTTTCTCTGGAAACACCATATATTTT
CDR3aa: CAFRLQVFSGNTIYF

v_gene: TRBV6-1
d_gene: NA
j_gene: TRBJ2-2
abundance: NA
CDR3nt: TGTGCCAGCAGTGAAGCCGGGCAGACGAGGGAGCTGTTTTTT
CDR3aa: CASSEAGQTRELFF

v_gene: TRBV5-6
d_gene: NA
j_gene: TRBJ2-5
abundance: many
CDR3nt: TGTGCCAGCAGCTTCATGGGCGGGCGCCAAGAGACCCAGTACTTC
CDR3aa: CASSFMGGRQETQYF

v_gene: TRBV15
d_gene: TRBD1
j_gene: TRBJ2-6
abundance: few
CDR3nt: TGTGCCACCAGCAAAGAAGGGACAGGGTTCTCTGGGGCCAACGTCCTGACTTTC
CDR3aa: CATSKEGTGFSGANVLTF

v_gene: TRBV6-5
d_gene: NA
j_gene: TRBJ1-2
abundance: NA
CDR3nt: TGTGCCAGCAGTTATACGAGGGCAGGGGATGGCTACACCTTC
CDR3aa: CASSYTRAGDGYTF

v_gene: TRBV7-6
d_gene: NA
j_gene: TRBJ2-6
abundance: NA
CDR3nt: TGTGCCAGCAGCTTAAGCGCGAACAGGCCCGATCTTGGGGCCAACGTCCTGACTTTC
CDR3aa: CASSLSANRPDLGANVLTF

v_gene: TRBV19
d_gene: NA
j_gene: TRBJ1-2
abundance: NA
CDR3nt: TGTGCCAGTACGACCTTCTCGGGGGAAAATGGCTACACCTTC
CDR3aa: CASTTFSGENGYTF

v_gene: TRBV29-1
d_gene: NA
j_gene: TRBJ1-1
abundance: once
CDR3nt: TGCAGCGTTGACGGGTTGGGCACTGAAGCTTTCTTT
CDR3aa: CSVDGLGTEAFF

v_gene: TRBV10-2
d_gene: TRBD1
j_gene: TRBJ1-1
abundance: many
CDR3nt: TGCGCCAGCCTTAGGGGGCTGGGCACTGAAGCTTTCTTT
CDR3aa: CASLRGLGTEAFF

v_gene: TRBV5-1
d_gene: TRBD1
j_gene: TRBJ2-7
abundance: NA
CDR3nt: TGCGCCAGCAGTTCCGGCCCCGGGACAGGCTACGAGCAGTACTTC
CDR3aa: CASSSGPGTGYEQYF

v_gene: TRBV5-1
d_gene: NA
j_gene: TRBJ2-7
abundance: NA
CDR3nt: TGCGCCAGCAGCTCGGTAGGGCCCACGGCGTTAGGCTACGAGCAGTACTTC
CDR3aa: CASSSVGPTALGYEQYF

v_gene: TRBV10-1
d_gene: NA
j_gene: TRBJ2-3
abundance: few
CDR3nt: TGCGCCAGCAGTGATGGCACAGATACGCAGTATTTT
CDR3aa: CASSDGTDTQYF

v_gene: TRBV29-1
d_gene: NA
j_gene: TRBJ1-2
abundance: NA
CDR3nt: TGCAGCGTTGAACCCCTGGGGGGCCGCGATGGCTACACCTTC
CDR3aa: CSVEPLGGRDGYTF

v_gene: TRBV29-1
d_gene: NA
j_gene: TRBJ2-1
abundance: many
CDR3nt: TGCAGCGTCAGGAACAATGAGCAGTTCTTC
CDR3aa: CSVRNNEQFF

v_gene: TRBV28
d_gene: NA
j_gene: TRBJ1-1
abundance: NA
CDR3nt: TGTGCCAGCAGTTCACCGGACAGCTACATGAACACTGAAGCTTTCTTT
CDR3aa: CASSSPDSYMNTEAFF

v_gene: TRBV6-6
d_gene: NA
j_gene: TRBJ2-2
abundance: few
CDR3nt: TGTGCCAGCAGTTACTCGAGGGGGTACGGGGAGCTGTTTTTT
CDR3aa: CASSYSRGYGELFF

v_gene: TRBV4-3
d_gene: TRBD1
j_gene: TRBJ2-7
abundance: once
CDR3nt: TGCGCCAGCAGCCGACGGACAGGGGGCTTATACGAGCAGTACTTC
CDR3aa: CASSRRTGGLYEQYF

v_gene: TRBV4-2
d_gene: TRBD2
j_gene: TRBJ2-5
abundance: NA
CDR3nt: TGTGCCAGCAGCCAAGATCTCGCGTCTAGCGGGAGGCAGACCCAGTACTTC
CDR3aa: CASSQDLASSGRQTQYF

v_gene: TRBV28
d_gene: NA
j_gene: TRBJ1-4
abundance: NA
CDR3nt: TGTGCCAGCAGTCCGCCGCGGGGTGAAAAACTGTTTTTT
CDR3aa: CASSPPRGEKLFF

v_gene: TRBV5-1
d_gene: TRBD1
j_gene: TRBJ1-1
abundance: few
CDR3nt: TGCGCCAGCAGCTTGTTTCCTTACGGACAGGGGAACACTGAAGCTTTCTTT
CDR3aa: CASSLFPYGQGNTEAFF

v_gene: TRBV15
d_gene: NA
j_gene: TRBJ2-2
abundance: NA
CDR3nt: TGTGCCATAGGGGGCGGGGAGCTGTTTTTT
CDR3aa: CAIGGGELFF

v_gene: TRBV7-2
d_gene: NA
j_gene: TRBJ2-7
abundance: NA
CDR3nt: TGTGCCAGCAGTAGAGGGCCAAGTTACGAGCAGTACTTC
CDR3aa: CASSRGPSYEQYF

v_gene: TRBV6-6
d_gene: NA
j_gene: TRBJ1-2
abundance: once
CDR3nt: TGTGCCAGCAGTTACGAGTCCAACTATGGCTACACCTTC
CDR3aa: CASSYESNYGYTF

v_gene: TRBV7-9
d_gene: NA
j_gene: TRBJ1-2
abundance: NA
CDR3nt: TGTGCCAGCAGCTTTCCTGAGTCGGGGGGCTACACCTTC
CDR3aa: CASSFPESGGYTF

v_gene: TRBV30
d_gene: NA
j_gene: TRBJ1-2
abundance: NA
CDR3nt: TGTGCCTGGAGTACATTAGGGCCTTATGGCTACACCTTC
CDR3aa: CAWSTLGPYGYTF

v_gene: TRBV27
d_gene: TRBD1
j_gene: TRBJ2-1
abundance: NA
CDR3nt: TGTGCCAGCAGTTTATTTATCCCGGGACAGGGGGCCGGGTTGGAGGAGCAGTTCTTC
CDR3aa: CASSLFIPGQGAGLEEQFF

v_gene: TRBV4-3
d_gene: NA
j_gene: TRBJ1-2
abundance: few
CDR3nt: TGCGCCAGCAGCCAAGAGGCTTCTTCCCGTTCAGGGGGCTACACCTTC
CDR3aa: CASSQEASSRSGGYTF

v_gene: TRBV7-9
d_gene: NA
j_gene: TRBJ2-7
abundance: NA
CDR3nt: TGTGCCAGCAGCTCCCCGGGGATCGCGCCCTACGAGCAGTACTTC
CDR3aa: CASSSPGIAPYEQYF